The present T cell receptor beta chain was sequenced within a study of cytomegalovirus exposure and HLA in healthy donors. Across the whole study: About 80 million unique TCR sequences came from HLA-typed donors in an early release.

In the case of this clone: The target antigen is unknown.

Germline CDR1 reads SGHTA; CDR2 reads FQGNSA. V was clipped by 1 base and J by 0 bases, with 8 bases between them. The CDR3 is 15 residues long. The study, taken as a whole, reports: The authors enumerated 180 or so TCR beta chains as linked to cytomegalovirus. Later analysis identified 16,951 TCR beta sequences associated with HLA alleles, using a false discovery rate threshold of 0.05. For most TCR beta V segments, an earlier analysis put the productive rate at about 87% or about 30% of the time.

Amplification used 60 Vbeta primers and 13 Jbeta primers. Sequencing was performed with immunoSEQ multiplex PCR; in TCRdb, only in-frame clones are kept and a portion is missing. The profile covers around 120,000 clones, with 75% to 85% appearing a single time and roughly 4.3% taken by the ten largest. The sequenced material came from PBMCs. This clonotype was sampled from a man aged 25-45 years in good health and CMV-seropositive. The rearrangement joins TRBV7-2 to TRBJ2-3, with D maybe TRBD2 (5 bases). The CDR3 nucleotides are TGTGCCAGCAGCTTAGAACTAGTGAGCACAGATACGCAGTATTTT. Amino acids: CASSLELVSTDTQYF.